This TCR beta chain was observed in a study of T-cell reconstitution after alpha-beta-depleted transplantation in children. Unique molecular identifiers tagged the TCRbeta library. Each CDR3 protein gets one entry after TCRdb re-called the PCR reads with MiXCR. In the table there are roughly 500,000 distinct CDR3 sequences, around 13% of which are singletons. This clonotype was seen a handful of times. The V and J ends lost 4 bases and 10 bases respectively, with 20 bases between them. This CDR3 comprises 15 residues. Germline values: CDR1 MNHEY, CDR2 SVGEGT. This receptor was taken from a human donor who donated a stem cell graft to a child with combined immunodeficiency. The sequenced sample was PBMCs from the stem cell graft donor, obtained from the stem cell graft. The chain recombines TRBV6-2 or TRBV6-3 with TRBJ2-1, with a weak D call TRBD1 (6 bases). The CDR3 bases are TGTGCCAGCAGTTCTATAGCCGAGGACAGCGTCGAGCAGTTCTTC. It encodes CASSSIAEDSVEQFF.